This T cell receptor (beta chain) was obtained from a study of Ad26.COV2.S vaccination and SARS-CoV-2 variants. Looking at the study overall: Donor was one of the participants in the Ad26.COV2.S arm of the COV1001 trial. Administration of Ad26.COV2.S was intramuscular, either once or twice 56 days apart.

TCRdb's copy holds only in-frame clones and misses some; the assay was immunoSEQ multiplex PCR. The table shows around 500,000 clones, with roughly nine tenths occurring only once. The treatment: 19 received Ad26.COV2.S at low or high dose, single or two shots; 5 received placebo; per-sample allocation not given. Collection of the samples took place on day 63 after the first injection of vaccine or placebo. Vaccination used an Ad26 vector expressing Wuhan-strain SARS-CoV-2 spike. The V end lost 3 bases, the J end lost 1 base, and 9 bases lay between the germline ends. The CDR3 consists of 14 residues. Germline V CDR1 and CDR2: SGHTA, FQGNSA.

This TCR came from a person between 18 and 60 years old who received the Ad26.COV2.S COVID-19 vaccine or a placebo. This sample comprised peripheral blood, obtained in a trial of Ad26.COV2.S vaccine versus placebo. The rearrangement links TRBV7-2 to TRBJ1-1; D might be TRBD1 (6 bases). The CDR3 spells CASSFRGQNTEAFF. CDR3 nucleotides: TGTGCCAGCAGCTTCAGGGGCCAGAACACTGAAGCTTTCTTT.